One T cell receptor beta chain is described in this entry. This record belongs to a study of early T cells in non-severe SARS-CoV-2 infection. The CDR3 has 20 amino acids. With 1 base clipped from V and 0 bases from J, the junction kept 11 bases outside the gene matches. CDR1 is SGDLS, CDR2 YYNGEE, per germline. TCRdb reprocessed the 5' RACE reads via MiXCR and lists one record per CDR3 protein. The sample lists around 80,000 distinct CDR3 sequences, approximately 10% occurring once. The chain uses TRBV9 and TRBJ2-3; TRBD2 matches 13 bases. This clonotype originated in an adult who was a healthcare worker with PCR-confirmed SARS-CoV-2 infection or an uninfected control (not recorded which). This specimen was whole blood, taken at baseline. In nucleotides, the CDR3 is TGTGCCAGCAGCGTACAAGCTCGACTAGCGGGGGGTACTAGCACAGATACGCAGTATTTT. This encodes CASSVQARLAGGTSTDTQYF.